Below are 29 T cell receptor beta chains sequenced from a single sample in a study of T cell responses to AZD1222 COVID-19 vaccine. Repertoires were generated with immunoSEQ multiplex PCR, while TCRdb's copy carries only in-frame clones and drops some. The repertoire holds about 90,000 clones, with roughly 90% as singletons. The sample here was peripheral blood, taken 28 days after the second AZD1222 dose. The receptors here all came from an adult who received the AZD1222 COVID-19 vaccine.

The rearrangement links TRBV4-1 to TRBJ2-5; no clear D. V was pared by 3 bases and J by 1 base, with 3 bases between. Germline V gene data show CDR1 as MGHRA and CDR2 as YSYEKL. The CDR3 is 12 amino acids. The CDR3 DNA reads as TGCGCCAGCAGCCATATCCAAGAGACCCAGTACTTC. It yields the protein CASSHIQETQYF.

This chain connects TRBV5-6 to TRBJ1-5; 9 bases are shared with TRBD1. The CDR3 loop spans 15 amino acids. The junction had 6 bases not matched to a gene; V was cut back by 5 bases and J by 3 bases. Germline V CDR1 and CDR2: SGHDT, YYEEEE. CDR3 residues: CASSLTGGYNQPQHF. As DNA, the CDR3 is TGTGCCAGCAGTTTGACAGGGGGATACAATCAGCCCCAGCATTTT. The full variable domain, with the rest looked up from reference TRBV5-6 and TRBJ1-5, is DAGVTQSPTHLIKTRGQQVTLRCSPKSGHDTVSWYQQALGQGPQFIFQYYEEEERQRGNFPDRFSGHQFPNYSSELNVNALLLGDSALYLCASSLTGGYNQPQHFGDGTRLSIL.

The V and J genes are TRBV30 and TRBJ1-2, with D hard to call. This CDR3 spans 13 amino acids. The V and J ends lost 1 base and 8 bases respectively, with 14 bases between them. Germline V gene lookup returns CDR1 GTSNPN and CDR2 SVGIG (reference sequence). The CDR3 DNA is TGTGCCTGGAGTGAAAACATGCCGACGGGCTACACCTTC. It encodes CAWSENMPTGYTF.

The V and J genes are TRBV18 and TRBJ2-7; D might be TRBD2 (5 bases). Trimming stripped 3 bases from V and 2 bases from J, with 14 bases between. The CDR3 consists of 15 residues. Germline V gene data show CDR1 as KGHSH and CDR2 as LQKENI. CDR3 in DNA: TGTGCCAGCTCACCGATCGGGGATCAGACCTACGAGCAGTACTTC. This codes for CASSPIGDQTYEQYF.

The chain recombines TRBV18 with TRBJ2-5; D is unresolved. The CDR3 sequence is 14 residues long. The V gene lost 0 bases and the J gene lost 0 bases, with 5 bases spanning the gap. Per the germline V gene, CDR1 is KGHSH and CDR2 is LQKENI. Written as DNA, the CDR3 is TGTGCCAGCTCACCACCCGGTAACCAAGAGACCCAGTACTTC. Amino acid sequence: CASSPPGNQETQYF.

This chain links TRBV9 with TRBJ1-4; tentatively, D is TRBD1 (5 bases). The CDR3 runs to 16 residues. The V end was cut by 4 bases, the J end by 7 bases, with 20 bases between. Germline loops: CDR1 SGDLS, CDR2 YYNGEE. As DNA, the CDR3 is TGTGCCAGCAGCCCACAGTCCGGGGCTGGGGGTGAAAAACTGTTTTTT. The encoded protein is CASSPQSGAGGEKLFF.

The rearrangement joins TRBV7-2 to TRBJ2-1; 11 nucleotides align to TRBD2. Germline CDR1 and CDR2: SGHTA and FQGNSA. This CDR3 contains 14 residues. With V trimmed by 4 bases and J by 6 bases, 2 bases remained unmatched. CDR3 amino acids: CASSWTSGLNEQFF. CDR3 bases: TGTGCCAGCAGCTGGACTAGCGGGCTCAATGAGCAGTTCTTC.

This rearrangement joins TRBV30 to TRBJ2-2, with TRBD1 identical over 7 bases. This CDR3 spans 16 amino acids. The J segment lost 6 bases and the V segment lost 0 bases, leaving 10 bases of the junction unmatched. Per the germline V gene, CDR1 is GTSNPN and CDR2 is SVGIG (reference sequence). CDR3: CAWSVPPTTGPGELFF. The CDR3 nucleotides are TGTGCCTGGAGTGTACCGCCCACGACAGGGCCCGGGGAGCTGTTTTTT.

The CDR3 protein is CASSYTRADSIEQFF. The DNA of the CDR3 is TGTGCCAGCAGTTACACTAGGGCAGATAGTATAGAGCAGTTCTTC. J is TRBJ2-1 and V is TRBV6-2 or TRBV6-3; possible D gene TRBD2, 5 bases. With 2 bases removed from V and 10 bases from J, the gap between germline ends came to 18 bases. Germline CDR1 reads MNHEY; CDR2 reads SVGEGT. The CDR3 is 15 residues long.

The chain has TRBV9 and TRBJ1-4; D gene uncertain. The CDR3 has 14 residues. V shed 0 bases and J shed 4 bases, with 7 bases lying between them. Looked up from germline, CDR1 is SGDLS and CDR2 is YYNGEE. The DNA of the CDR3 is TGTGCCAGCAGCGTAGGGACGGATAATGAAAAACTGTTTTTT. Translation: CASSVGTDNEKLFF.

V and J are TRBV19 and TRBJ2-4; 14 nucleotides line up with TRBD2. CDR3 length: 19 amino acids. Unmatched junction bases numbered 4, after V lost 0 bases and J lost 0 bases. Germline-derived CDR1 and CDR2 are LNHDA and SQIVND (reference sequence). The CDR3 reads CASSIDGLAGGAAKNIQYF. The CDR3, as DNA: TGTGCCAGTAGTATAGACGGACTAGCGGGAGGCGCAGCCAAAAACATTCAGTACTTC.

The V gene is TRBV7-2, the J gene TRBJ1-5; D gene ambiguous. Germline V CDR1 and CDR2: SGHTA, FQGNSA. The CDR3 extends over 14 amino acids. Deletions cut 1 base from V and 6 bases from J, with 10 bases between. Written as DNA, the CDR3 is TGTGCCAGCAGCTTAGGTGACGGGGTTCAGCCCCAGCATTTT. Protein: CASSLGDGVQPQHF.

In DNA, the CDR3 is TGTGCCAGCAGCCCCCAAACCCGACAGGGGATAAACTATGGCTACACCTTC. Protein sequence: CASSPQTRQGINYGYTF. The chain combines TRBV3-1 (or the pseudogene TRBV3-2) with TRBJ1-2; 8 bases fit TRBD1. Unmatched junction bases numbered 12, after V lost 4 bases and J lost 2 bases. CDR3 length: 17 residues. The germline CDR1 and CDR2 sequences are LGHDT and YNNKEL (reference sequence).

The chain joins TRBV27 to TRBJ2-1; 7 bases match TRBD1. This CDR3 contains 13 residues. Losses at the gene ends were 2 bases for V and 8 bases for J; bases not matched to a gene: 3. Per the germline V gene, CDR1 is MNHEY and CDR2 is SMNVEV (reference sequence). CDR3 region: CASSLLGGDEQFF. CDR3 bases: TGTGCCAGCAGTTTACTAGGGGGCGATGAGCAGTTCTTC.

The chain joins TRBV28 to TRBJ1-2, with a possible D match to TRBD1 (6 bases). Between the trimmed V and J ends, which lost 5 bases and 4 bases, there was a span of 20 bases. The CDR3 is 16 residues long. Germline-derived CDR1 and CDR2 are MDHEN and SYDVKM. CDR3 in DNA: TGTGCCAGCAGTGAATCCGGGACACCGGGGGCCTATGGCTACACCTTC. Translation: CASSESGTPGAYGYTF.

The CDR3: CASSFPGTGERYYGYTF. CDR3 bases: TGTGCCAGCAGCTTTCCCGGGACAGGGGAGAGGTACTATGGCTACACCTTC. The J gene is TRBJ1-2, the V gene TRBV7-2; 10 bases map to TRBD1. This CDR3 spans 17 amino acids. Germline V gene sequence: CDR1 SGHTA, CDR2 FQGNSA. V lost 3 bases to trimming and J lost 3 bases; unmatched junction nucleotides: 10.

The chain couples TRBV3-1 (or the pseudogene TRBV3-2) to TRBJ2-7; D gene unclear. Trimming removed 5 bases at V and 2 bases at J, with 7 bases between. The CDR3 contains 12 residues. The germline gives CDR1 LGHDT, CDR2 YNNKEL (reference sequence). CDR3: CASSVRAYEQYF. The CDR3 DNA follows: TGTGCCAGCAGCGTTAGGGCCTACGAGCAGTACTTC.

The rearrangement uses TRBV29-1 and TRBJ2-1; D may match TRBD1 or TRBD2 (6 bases each). The V gene lost 2 bases and the J gene lost 8 bases, with 25 bases spanning the gap. CDR3 length: 17 residues. From germline, CDR1 is SQVTM and CDR2 ANQGSEA. The CDR3 spells CSVERGGFRGYWYEQFF. DNA for the CDR3: TGCAGCGTTGAAAGGGGAGGTTTTAGGGGGTACTGGTATGAGCAGTTCTTC.

The chain links TRBV7-3 to TRBJ1-5, with D possibly TRBD1 on 6 matching bases. The germline gives CDR1 SGHTA, CDR2 FQGTGA. V gave up 11 bases and J gave up 1 base, with 18 bases separating them. This CDR3 is built from 15 residues. The CDR3 DNA reads as TGTGCCGCCGAGACACAGGGAAGGAGCAATCAGCCCCAGCATTTT. Protein: CAAETQGRSNQPQHF.

The genes are TRBV11-2 and TRBJ1-2; D gene unclear. CDR1 SGHAT and CDR2 FQNNGV come from the germline V gene. The CDR3 sequence is 11 residues long. V lost 3 bases and J 7 bases, leaving 6 bases between the germline ends. DNA for the CDR3: TGTGCCAGCAGCTTTAGAGGTGGCTACACCTTC. Protein sequence: CASSFRGGYTF. The full variable domain, rest sourced from reference TRBV11-2 and TRBJ1-2, is EAGVAQSPRYKIIEKRQSVAFWCNPISGHATLYWYQQILGQGPKLLIQFQNNGVVDDSQLPKDRFSAERLKGVDSTLKIQPAKLEDSAVYLCASSFRGGYTFGSGTRLTVV.

The chain uses TRBV10-3 and TRBJ2-3, with 9 bases matching TRBD2. The V segment lost 0 bases and the J segment 7 bases; nucleotides outside the gene matches: 8. Germline lookup yields CDR1 ENHRY and CDR2 SYGVKD. This CDR3 spans 16 amino acids. The CDR3 DNA reads as TGTGCCATCAGTGAGTCAGGTGCGGGGGGGCCGCATACGCAGTATTTT. Translating gives CAISESGAGGPHTQYF.

This chain uses TRBV11-2 with TRBJ2-2; D perhaps matches TRBD2 (6 bases). V was pared by 1 base and J by 7 bases, with 10 bases between. The CDR3 covers 14 residues. CDR1 SGHAT and CDR2 FQNNGV come from the germline V gene. The CDR3: CASSLVGSVGELFF. DNA for the CDR3: TGTGCCAGCAGCTTAGTCGGGAGCGTCGGGGAGCTGTTTTTT.

The chain recombines TRBV9 with TRBJ1-6; D is uncertain. Germline assignment: CDR1 SGDLS and CDR2 YYNGEE. The CDR3 runs to 13 residues. The V end was cut by 1 base, the J end by 8 bases, with 7 bases between. CDR3 protein: CASSVSQDSPLHF. Here the CDR3 DNA reads TGTGCCAGCAGCGTATCCCAGGATTCACCCCTCCACTTT.

The chain couples TRBV6-5 to TRBJ1-5, with 11 nucleotides matching TRBD1. In germline, CDR1 is MNHEY, CDR2 SVGAGI. The CDR3 sequence is 16 residues long. With 2 bases clipped from V and 4 bases from J, the junction kept 4 bases outside the gene matches. The DNA for the CDR3 is TGTGCCAGCAGTTACGGGGGACAGGGGGGAAATCAGCCCCAGCATTTT. Its protein is CASSYGGQGGNQPQHF.

This chain links TRBV20-1 with TRBJ2-3; no clear D gene. Deletions cut 7 bases from V and 3 bases from J, with 8 bases between. Germline V gives CDR1 DFQATT, CDR2 SNEGSKA (reference sequence). This CDR3 region has 11 residues. The CDR3 sequence: CSVETTDTQYF. The CDR3 DNA reads as TGCAGTGTTGAAACTACAGATACGCAGTATTTT.

The chain employs TRBV15 and TRBJ2-3; TRBD2 agrees at 12 bases. V lost 3 bases and J lost 4; bases outside the gene matches: 5. This CDR3 has 16 amino acids. Per the germline V gene, CDR1 is LNHNV and CDR2 is YYDKDF (reference sequence). This CDR3 reads CATSSSSGRAADTQYF. CDR3 in DNA: TGTGCCACCAGCAGTTCTAGCGGGAGGGCCGCAGATACGCAGTATTTT.

The J gene is TRBJ2-1, the V gene TRBV24-1, with D perhaps being TRBD1 or TRBD2 (6 bases each). The V gene lost 4 bases and the J gene lost 6 bases, with 12 bases spanning the gap. The length of the CDR3 is 14 residues. The V gene's germline CDR1 is KGHDR and CDR2 SFDVKD. The CDR3: CATSERGGTNEQFF. CDR3 bases: TGTGCCACCAGTGAAAGAGGGGGGACCAATGAGCAGTTCTTC.

The chain uses TRBV11-3 and TRBJ1-6, with TRBD1 identical over 9 bases. Germline CDR1 reads SGHNT; CDR2 reads YENEEA. The CDR3 sequence is 14 residues long. V trimming: 6 bases; J trimming: 7 bases; junction bases outside the gene matches: 4. The CDR3 region has the DNA TGTGCCAGCAGGTCCGGGACAGGGAATTCACCCCTCCACTTT. Its translation is CASRSGTGNSPLHF.

This chain joins TRBV5-8 and TRBJ1-2, with D possibly TRBD1 on 6 matching bases. Trimming removed 4 bases at V and 3 bases at J, with 16 bases between. CDR1 is SGHTS and CDR2 is YDEGEE in the germline V gene. The CDR3 length is 15 residues. The CDR3 nucleotides are TGTGCCAGCAGCCCCCGGGGGCGCGAATACTATGGCTACACCTTC. This gives the protein CASSPRGREYYGYTF.